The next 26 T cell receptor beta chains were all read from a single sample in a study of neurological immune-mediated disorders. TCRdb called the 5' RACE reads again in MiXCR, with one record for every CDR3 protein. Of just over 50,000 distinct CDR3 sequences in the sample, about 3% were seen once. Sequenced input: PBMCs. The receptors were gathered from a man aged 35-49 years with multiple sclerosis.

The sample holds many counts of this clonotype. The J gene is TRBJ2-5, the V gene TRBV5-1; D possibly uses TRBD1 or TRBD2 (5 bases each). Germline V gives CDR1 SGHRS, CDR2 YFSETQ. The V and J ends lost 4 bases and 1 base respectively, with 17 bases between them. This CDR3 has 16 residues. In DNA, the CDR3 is TGCGCCAGCAGCCGACCAGGGAGTACAATCCAAGAGACCCAGTACTTC. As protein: CASSRPGSTIQETQYF. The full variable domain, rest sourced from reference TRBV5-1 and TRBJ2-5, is KAGVTQTPRYLIKTRGQQVTLSCSPISGHRSVSWYQQTPGQGLQFLFEYFSETQRNKGNFPGRFSGRQFSNSRSEMNVSTLELGDSALYLCASSRPGSTIQETQYFGPGTRLLVL.

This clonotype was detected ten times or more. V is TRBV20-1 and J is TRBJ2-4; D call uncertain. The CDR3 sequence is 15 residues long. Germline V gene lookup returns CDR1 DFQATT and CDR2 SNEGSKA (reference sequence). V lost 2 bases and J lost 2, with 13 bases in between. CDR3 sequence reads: CSARLSSGSKNIQYF. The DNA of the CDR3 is TGCAGTGCTAGATTATCTTCGGGTTCCAAAAACATTCAGTACTTC.

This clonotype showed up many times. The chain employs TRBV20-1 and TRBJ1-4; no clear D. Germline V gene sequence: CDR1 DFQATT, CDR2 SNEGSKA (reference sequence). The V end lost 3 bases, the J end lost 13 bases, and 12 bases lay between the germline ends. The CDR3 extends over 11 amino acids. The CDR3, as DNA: TGCAGTGCTAGGTCAGACGAGGGACTGTTTTTT. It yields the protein CSARSDEGLFF.

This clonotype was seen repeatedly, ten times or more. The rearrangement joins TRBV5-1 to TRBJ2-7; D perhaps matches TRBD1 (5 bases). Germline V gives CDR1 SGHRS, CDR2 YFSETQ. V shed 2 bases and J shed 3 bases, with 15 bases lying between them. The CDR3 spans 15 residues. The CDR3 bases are TGCGCCAGCAGCTTCTCAGCAGGGCGAATCTACGAGCAGTACTTC. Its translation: CASSFSAGRIYEQYF.

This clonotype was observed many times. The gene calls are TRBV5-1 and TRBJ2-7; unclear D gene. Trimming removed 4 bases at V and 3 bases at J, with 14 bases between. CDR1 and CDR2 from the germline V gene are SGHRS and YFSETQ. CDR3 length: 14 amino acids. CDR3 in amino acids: CASSPDADFYEQYF. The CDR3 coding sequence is TGCGCCAGCAGCCCTGACGCGGATTTCTACGAGCAGTACTTC.

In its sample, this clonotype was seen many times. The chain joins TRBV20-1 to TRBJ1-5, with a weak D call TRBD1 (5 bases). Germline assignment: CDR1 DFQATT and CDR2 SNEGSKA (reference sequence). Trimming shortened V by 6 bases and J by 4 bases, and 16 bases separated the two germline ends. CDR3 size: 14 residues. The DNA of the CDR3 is TGCAGTGCCGGGGAGGGACTGATGAATCAGCCCCAGCATTTT. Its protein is CSAGEGLMNQPQHF.

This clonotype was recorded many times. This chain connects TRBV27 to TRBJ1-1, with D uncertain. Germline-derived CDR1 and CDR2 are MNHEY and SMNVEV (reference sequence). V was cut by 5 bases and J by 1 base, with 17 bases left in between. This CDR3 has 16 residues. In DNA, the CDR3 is TGTGCCAGCAGTCCCTATCGAGGAGATTCGAACACTGAAGCTTTCTTT. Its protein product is CASSPYRGDSNTEAFF.

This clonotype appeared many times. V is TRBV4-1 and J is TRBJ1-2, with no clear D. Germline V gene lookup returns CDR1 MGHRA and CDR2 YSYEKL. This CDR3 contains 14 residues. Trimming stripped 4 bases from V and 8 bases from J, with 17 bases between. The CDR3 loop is CASSPPTSGGGYTF. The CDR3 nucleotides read TGCGCCAGCAGCCCCCCAACCTCGGGTGGAGGCTACACCTTC.

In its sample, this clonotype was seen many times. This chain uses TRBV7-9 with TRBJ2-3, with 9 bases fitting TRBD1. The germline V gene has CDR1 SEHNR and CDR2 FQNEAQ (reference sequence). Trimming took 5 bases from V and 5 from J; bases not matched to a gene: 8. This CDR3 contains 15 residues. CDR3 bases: TGTGCCAGCAGCGGGGGGGACAGGGCCCGAGATACGCAGTATTTT. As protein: CASSGGDRARDTQYF.

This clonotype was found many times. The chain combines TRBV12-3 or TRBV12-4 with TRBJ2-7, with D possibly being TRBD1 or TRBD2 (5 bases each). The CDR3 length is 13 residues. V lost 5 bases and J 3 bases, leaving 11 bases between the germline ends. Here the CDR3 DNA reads TGTGCCAGCAGTCTGGGACCAAGCTACGAGCAGTACTTC. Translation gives CASSLGPSYEQYF.

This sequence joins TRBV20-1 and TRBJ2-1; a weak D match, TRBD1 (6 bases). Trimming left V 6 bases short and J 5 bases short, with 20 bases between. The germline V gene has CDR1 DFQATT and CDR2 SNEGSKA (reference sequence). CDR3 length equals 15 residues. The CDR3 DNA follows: TGCAGTGCGCCTAACTCCGGGACAAATAACAATGAGCAGTTCTTC. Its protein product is CSAPNSGTNNNEQFF.

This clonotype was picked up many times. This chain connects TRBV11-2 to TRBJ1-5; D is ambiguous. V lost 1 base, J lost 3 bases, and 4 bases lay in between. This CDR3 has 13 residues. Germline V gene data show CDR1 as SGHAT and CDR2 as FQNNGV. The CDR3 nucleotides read TGTGCCAGCAGCTTAGCGTACAATCAGCCCCAGCATTTT. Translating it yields CASSLAYNQPQHF.

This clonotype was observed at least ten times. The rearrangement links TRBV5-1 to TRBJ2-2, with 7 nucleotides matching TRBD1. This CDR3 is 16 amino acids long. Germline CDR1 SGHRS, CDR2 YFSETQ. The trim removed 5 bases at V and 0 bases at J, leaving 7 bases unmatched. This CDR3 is CASRLQGTTNTGELFF. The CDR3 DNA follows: TGCGCCAGCAGGTTACAGGGGACCACGAACACCGGGGAGCTGTTTTTT.

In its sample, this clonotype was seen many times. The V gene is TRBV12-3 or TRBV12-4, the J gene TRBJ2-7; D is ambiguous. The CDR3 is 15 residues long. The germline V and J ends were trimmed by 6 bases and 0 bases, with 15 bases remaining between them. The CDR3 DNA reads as TGTGCCAGCAGCCAAACCGGCACCAACTCCTACGAGCAGTACTTC. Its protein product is CASSQTGTNSYEQYF.

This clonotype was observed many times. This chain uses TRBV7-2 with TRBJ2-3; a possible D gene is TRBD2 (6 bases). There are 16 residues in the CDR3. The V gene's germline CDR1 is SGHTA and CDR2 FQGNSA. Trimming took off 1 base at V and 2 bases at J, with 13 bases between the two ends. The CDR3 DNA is TGTGCCAGCAGCTTAGGATATGGGACTCTCACAGATACGCAGTATTTT. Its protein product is CASSLGYGTLTDTQYF.

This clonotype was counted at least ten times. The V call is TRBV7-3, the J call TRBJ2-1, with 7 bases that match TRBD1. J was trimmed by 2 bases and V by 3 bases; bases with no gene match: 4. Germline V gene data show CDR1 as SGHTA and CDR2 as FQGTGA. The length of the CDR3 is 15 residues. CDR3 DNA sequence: TGTGCCAGCAGCTTTCGACAGGGACCCTACAATGAGCAGTTCTTC. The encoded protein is CASSFRQGPYNEQFF.

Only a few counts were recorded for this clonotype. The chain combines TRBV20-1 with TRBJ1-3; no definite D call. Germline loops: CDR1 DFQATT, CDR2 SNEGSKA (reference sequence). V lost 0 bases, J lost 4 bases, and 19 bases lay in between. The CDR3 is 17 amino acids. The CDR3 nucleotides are TGCAGTGCTAGAGATCCCCCCGGAAGTAGAATGGGAAACACCATATATTTT. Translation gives CSARDPPGSRMGNTIYF.

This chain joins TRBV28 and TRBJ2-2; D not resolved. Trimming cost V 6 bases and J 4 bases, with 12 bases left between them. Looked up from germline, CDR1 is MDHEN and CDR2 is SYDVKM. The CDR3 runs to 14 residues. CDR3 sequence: CASSPLVSTGELFF. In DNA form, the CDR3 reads TGTGCCAGCAGCCCACTGGTTTCCACCGGGGAGCTGTTTTTT.

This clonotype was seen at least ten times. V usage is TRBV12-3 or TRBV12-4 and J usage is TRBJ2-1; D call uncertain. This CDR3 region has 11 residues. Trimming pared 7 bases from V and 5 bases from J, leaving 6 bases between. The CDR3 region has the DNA TGTGCCAGCACAGGAAACAATGAGCAGTTCTTC. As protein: CASTGNNEQFF.

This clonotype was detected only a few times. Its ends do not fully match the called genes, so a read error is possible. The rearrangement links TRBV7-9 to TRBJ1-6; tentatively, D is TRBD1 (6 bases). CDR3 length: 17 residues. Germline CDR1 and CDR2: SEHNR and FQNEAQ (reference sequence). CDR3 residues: CANSPAPGHVPDSPLHF. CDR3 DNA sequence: TGTGCCAACAGCCCGGCACCGGGACACGTCCCTGATTCACCCCTCCACTTT.

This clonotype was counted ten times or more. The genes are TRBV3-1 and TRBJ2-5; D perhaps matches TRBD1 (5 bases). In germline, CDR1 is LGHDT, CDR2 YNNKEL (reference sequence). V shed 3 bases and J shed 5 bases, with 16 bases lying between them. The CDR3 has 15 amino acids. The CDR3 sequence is CASSHLAGLTETQYF. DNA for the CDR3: TGTGCCAGCAGCCATCTCGCAGGGCTAACGGAGACCCAGTACTTC.

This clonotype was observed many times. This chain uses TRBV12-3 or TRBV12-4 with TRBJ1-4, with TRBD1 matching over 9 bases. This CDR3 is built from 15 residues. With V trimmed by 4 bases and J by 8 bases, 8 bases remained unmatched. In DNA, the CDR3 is TGTGCCAGCAGTTCCAGGGGACAGGGTTGGGAAAAACTGTTTTTT. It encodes CASSSRGQGWEKLFF.

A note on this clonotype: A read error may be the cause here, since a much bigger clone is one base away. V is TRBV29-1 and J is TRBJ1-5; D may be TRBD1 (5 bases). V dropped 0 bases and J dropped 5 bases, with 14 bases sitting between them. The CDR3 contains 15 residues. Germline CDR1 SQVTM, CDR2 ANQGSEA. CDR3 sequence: CSVEERGRSDQPQHF. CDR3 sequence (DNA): TGCAGCGTTGAAGAAAGGGGCCGTTCTGATCAGCCCCAGCATTTT.

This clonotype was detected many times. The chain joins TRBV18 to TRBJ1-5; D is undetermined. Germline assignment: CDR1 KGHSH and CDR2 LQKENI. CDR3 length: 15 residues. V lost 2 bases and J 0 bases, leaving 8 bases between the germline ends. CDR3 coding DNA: TGTGCCAGCTCACCAGCGGGGTTTAGCAATCAGCCCCAGCATTTT. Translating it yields CASSPAGFSNQPQHF.

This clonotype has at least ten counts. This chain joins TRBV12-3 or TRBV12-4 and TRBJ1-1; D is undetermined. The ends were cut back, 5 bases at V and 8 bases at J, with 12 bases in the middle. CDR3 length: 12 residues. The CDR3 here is CASSTGVGEAFF. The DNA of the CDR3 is TGTGCCAGCAGTACGGGAGTGGGCGAAGCTTTCTTT.

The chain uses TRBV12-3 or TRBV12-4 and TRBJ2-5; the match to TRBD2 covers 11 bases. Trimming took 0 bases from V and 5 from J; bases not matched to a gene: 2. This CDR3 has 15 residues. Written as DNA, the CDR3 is TGTGCCAGCAGTTTAGCGGGGACTAGCGGTGAGACCCAGTACTTC. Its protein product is CASSLAGTSGETQYF.